Listed below are T cell receptor beta chains from one sample, sequenced in a study of radiotherapy plus CTLA-4 blockade in lung cancer. TCRdb's table, derived via immunoSEQ multiplex PCR, lists solely in-frame clones and lacks some. The data hold over 85,000 clones, with roughly 80% observed a single time. The source material was peripheral blood, sampled from a patient treated with radiotherapy plus ipilimumab. These receptor sequences come from a human donor with non-small cell lung cancer that progressed on radiotherapy plus ipilimumab. Each CDR3 is given with its conserved first and last residue. Fields, in order: V gene, CDR3 length, clone size, J gene, D gene, CDR3 DNA, CDR3 protein. D genes are given only for firm matches. Size values are once, few and many counts, or a class for expanded clones, and some rows have none.

TRBV30	17	NA	TRBJ2-4	NA	TGTGCCTGGAGTGAAGGGTTTCGGACCACGACCGGGTACATTCAGTACTTC	CAWSEGFRTTTGYIQYF
TRBV25-1	14	NA	TRBJ1-1	NA	TGTGCCAGCAGTGAATATATTAGGGGAACTGAAGCTTTCTTT	CASSEYIRGTEAFF
TRBV18	13	NA	TRBJ2-5	NA	TGTGCCAGCTCACCACAGCACCGGGAGACCCAGTACTTC	CASSPQHRETQYF
TRBV30	23	few	TRBJ2-4	TRBD2	TGTGCCTGGAGTGTAAGGTCCTCGCCAGGGGGATCTAGCGGGACCTTTTTTGTAAACATTCAGTACTTC	CAWSVRSSPGGSSGTFFVNIQYF
TRBV10-3	14	once	TRBJ2-1	TRBD2	TGTGCCACCACAGCACTAGCGGGGGACAATGAGCAGTTCTTC	CATTALAGDNEQFF
TRBV30	14	NA	TRBJ1-5	NA	TGTGCCTGGAGTGTACCCAGGGCCAATCAGCCCCAGCATTTT	CAWSVPRANQPQHF
TRBV6-1	15	many	TRBJ1-5	NA	TGTGCCAGCAGTGAAGCGGTGTCAGGGGAACAGCCCCAGCATTTT	CASSEAVSGEQPQHF
TRBV29-1	14	NA	TRBJ2-2	NA	TGCAGCGTTGAAATGGGACACATGACCGGGGAGCTGTTTTTT	CSVEMGHMTGELFF
TRBV5-1	14	NA	TRBJ2-7	TRBD2	TGCGCCAGCAGCTCTAGCGGACTAACCTACGAGCAGTACTTC	CASSSSGLTYEQYF
TRBV28	17	NA	TRBJ1-5	TRBD1	TGTGCCAGCAGTGGGTTCCGACAGGGCACTTACAATCAGCCCCAGCATTTT	CASSGFRQGTYNQPQHF
TRBV10-1	13	few	TRBJ2-7	NA	TGCGCCAGCAGTGAGGCCCGTTCCTACGAGCAGTACTTC	CASSEARSYEQYF
TRBV28	15	NA	TRBJ1-2	TRBD1	TGTGCCAGCAGTTTATCTGTGGGACAGGGATCTGGCTACACCTTC	CASSLSVGQGSGYTF
TRBV10-1	14	NA	TRBJ2-5	NA	TGCGCCAGCAGTGAGGGTCTACTCGCAGGTGAGCAGTACTTC	CASSEGLLAGEQYF
TRBV2	16	NA	TRBJ2-1	TRBD2	TGTGCCAGCAGTGAGATAAGCGGGAGCTCCTACAATGAGCAGTTCTTC	CASSEISGSSYNEQFF
TRBV6-1	14	NA	TRBJ1-2	NA	TGTGCCAGCAGTGAAACGCAGGGTGACTATGGCTACACCTTC	CASSETQGDYGYTF
TRBV10-3	16	NA	TRBJ2-2	NA	TGTGCCACCAGGGGAGGAGATGGCAGAGCCACCGGGGAGCTGTTTTTT	CATRGGDGRATGELFF
TRBV30	12	NA	TRBJ2-7	TRBD1	TGTGCCTGGACACAGGGGACCTACGAGCAGTACTTC	CAWTQGTYEQYF
TRBV5-1	13	NA	TRBJ1-4	NA	TGCGCCAGCAGCTTAGGACGGAATGAAAAACTGTTTTTT	CASSLGRNEKLFF
TRBV6-5	14	NA	TRBJ1-1	NA	TGTGCCAGCCGGATCGGGGAGCTAAACACTGAAGCTTTCTTT	CASRIGELNTEAFF
TRBV28	13	NA	TRBJ2-1	NA	TGTGCCAGCGGGAGGCGGGCTTTTAATGAGCAGTTCTTC	CASGRRAFNEQFF
TRBV5-1	18	NA	TRBJ2-2	TRBD2	TGCGCCAGCAACTTGATGTCGCTGGGACTAACTAACACCGGGGAGCTGTTTTTT	CASNLMSLGLTNTGELFF
TRBV7-6	15	NA	TRBJ1-5	TRBD1	TGTGCCAGCAGCCAGGGGACAGGGGGCAATCAGCCCCAGCATTTT	CASSQGTGGNQPQHF
TRBV25-1	14	NA	TRBJ1-2	NA	TGTGCCAGCAGTGAGGGGGCGCAGGGGCATGGCTACACCTTC	CASSEGAQGHGYTF
TRBV18	13	NA	TRBJ1-4	NA	TGTGCCAGCTCACCTAGAAGTAATGAAAAACTGTTTTTT	CASSPRSNEKLFF
TRBV28	16	NA	TRBJ2-1	TRBD2	TGTGCCAGCAGTTCCGGGGGGCTAGCGGGAAACAATGAGCAGTTCTTC	CASSSGGLAGNNEQFF
TRBV27	13	few	TRBJ2-5	NA	TGTGCCAGCAGTTCCTCGGGGCGAGAGACCCAGTACTTC	CASSSSGRETQYF
TRBV6-5	12	once	TRBJ2-1	NA	TGTGCCAGCAGTTACTCGACGGGGAAGCAGTTCTTC	CASSYSTGKQFF
TRBV25-1	12	NA	TRBJ2-7	NA	TGTGCCAGCAGTGAGAGGGTAGGTGAGCAGTACTTC	CASSERVGEQYF
TRBV7-8	13	NA	TRBJ2-2	NA	TGTGCCAGCAGCTTAGTCAGAGATTCTGAGCTGTTTTTT	CASSLVRDSELFF
TRBV11-2	15	once	TRBJ1-3	NA	TGTGCCAGCAGCTTAGGGAGGGGTCCGGGAAACACCATATATTTT	CASSLGRGPGNTIYF
TRBV11-2	13	NA	TRBJ1-4	NA	TGTGCCAGCAGCCTAAGAGGAGGTGAAAAACTGTTTTTT	CASSLRGGEKLFF
TRBV5-4	16	NA	TRBJ2-7	NA	TGTGCCAGCAGCTTGGGGGACGGGATATATGTCTACGAGCAGTACTTC	CASSLGDGIYVYEQYF
TRBV5-1	15	NA	TRBJ2-5	TRBD1	TGCGCCAGCAGCCCGGGACAGGGGGTGGTAGAGACCCAGTACTTC	CASSPGQGVVETQYF
TRBV6-5	13	NA	TRBJ2-7	NA	TGTGCCAGCAGTTATCAAGGGACATACGAGCAGTACTTC	CASSYQGTYEQYF
TRBV28	16	NA	TRBJ1-2	NA	TGTGCCAGCAGTTTACTAAATCGGGGGAGAGCGCATGGCTACACCTTC	CASSLLNRGRAHGYTF
TRBV5-1	12	NA	TRBJ1-1	TRBD1	TGCGCCAGCAGCTGGACAGGGAATGAAGCTTTCTTT	CASSWTGNEAFF
TRBV18	12	NA	TRBJ1-1	NA	TGTGCCAGCTCAGAGCAGGGGACTGAAGCTTTCTTT	CASSEQGTEAFF
TRBV30	14	once	TRBJ2-2	NA	TGTGCACTTACCGGACGTACGAACACCGGGGAGCTGTTTTTT	CALTGRTNTGELFF
TRBV5-1	15	NA	TRBJ2-3	NA	TGCGCCAGCAGCTGGACTGGGGATTTCACAGATACGCAGTATTTT	CASSWTGDFTDTQYF
TRBV15	15	NA	TRBJ2-1	TRBD2	TGTGCCACCAGCAGAGGACGGGCGGGGGGGAATGAGCAGTTCTTC	CATSRGRAGGNEQFF
TRBV9	12	NA	TRBJ1-5	NA	TGTGCCAGCGGGTGGGACAATCAGCCCCAGCATTTT	CASGWDNQPQHF
TRBV12-5	15	few	TRBJ2-3	NA	TGTGCTAGTGGTTTGGGACAGCCGGACACAGATACGCAGTATTTT	CASGLGQPDTDTQYF
TRBV29-1	12	NA	TRBJ2-7	NA	TGCAGCGTTGAAGGACAAACCTACGAGCAGTACTTC	CSVEGQTYEQYF
TRBV5-8	17	NA	TRBJ1-5	NA	TGTGCCAGCAGCCAAACACGAAAACGGGCGGACAATCAGCCCCAGCATTTT	CASSQTRKRADNQPQHF
TRBV19	14	NA	TRBJ1-1	TRBD1	TGTGCCAGTAGTCCGCCAGGGGGGGACACTGAAGCTTTCTTT	CASSPPGGDTEAFF
TRBV25-1	11	NA	TRBJ1-4	NA	TGTGCCAGCAGTGAATCAGAAAAACTGTTTTTT	CASSESEKLFF
TRBV5-6	15	NA	TRBJ2-3	TRBD2	TGTGCCAGCAGTTCGGGACTAGATGGGGCAGATACGCAGTATTTT	CASSSGLDGADTQYF
TRBV6-5	15	NA	TRBJ1-2	NA	TGTGCCAGCAGTTACAATTCCCCCCCCTCCTATGGCTACACCTTC	CASSYNSPPSYGYTF
TRBV5-4	15	NA	TRBJ1-4	NA	TGTGCCAGCAGCTTGACCTCTTCGGGAGGCGAAAAACTGTTTTTT	CASSLTSSGGEKLFF